This passage covers 26 T cell receptor beta chains from one sample sequenced in a study of blood T cell repertoires in COVID-19. Sequenced by immunoSEQ multiplex PCR; TCRdb stores in-frame clones only, minus some. Among about 220,000 clones listed, about 84% were seen once. Sequenced material: peripheral blood. The source is a human donor in a cohort sampled during active COVID-19.

This chain links TRBV27 with TRBJ1-3; no clear D gene. CDR3 size: 15 residues. The germline V and J ends were trimmed by 0 bases and 6 bases, with 12 bases remaining between them. CDR1 is MNHEY and CDR2 is SMNVEV in the germline V gene (reference sequence). The CDR3 sequence: CASSLSFSRQNTIYF. CDR3 DNA: TGTGCCAGCAGTTTATCGTTCTCCAGGCAAAACACCATATATTTT.

The rearrangement joins TRBV7-8 to TRBJ1-4; D is perhaps TRBD1 (5 bases). CDR3 length equals 18 residues. The germline V and J ends were trimmed by 2 bases and 0 bases, with 16 bases remaining between them. In germline, CDR1 is SGHVS, CDR2 FQNEAQ. CDR3 residues: CASSLPTRQSPTNEKLFF. CDR3 DNA sequence: TGTGCCAGCAGCTTACCCACGAGACAGAGCCCAACTAATGAAAAACTGTTTTTT.

The V and J genes are TRBV7-8 and TRBJ1-3; weak D call: TRBD1 (6 bases). V lost 0 bases, J lost 0 bases, and 9 bases lay in between. This CDR3 is built from 16 residues. Germline lookup yields CDR1 SGHVS and CDR2 FQNEAQ. CDR3 loop: CASSLARDNSGNTIYF. As DNA, the CDR3 is TGTGCCAGCAGCTTAGCCCGGGACAACTCTGGAAACACCATATATTTT.

This clone has ten or more counts. The V and J genes are TRBV6-6 and TRBJ2-5; 7 bases match TRBD2. This CDR3 has 15 amino acids. Germline V CDR1 and CDR2: MNHNY, SVGAGI (reference sequence). J lost 0 bases, V lost 2 bases, and 3 bases had no gene match. The DNA of the CDR3 is TGTGCCAGCAGTTACGGTCTAGCGGACCAAGAGACCCAGTACTTC. It specifies CASSYGLADQETQYF.

The rearrangement uses TRBV7-6 and TRBJ2-5, with D possibly TRBD1 on 6 matching bases. The germline V gene encodes CDR1 SGHVS and CDR2 FNYEAQ. Trimming cost V 0 bases and J 2 bases, with 13 bases left between them. This CDR3 has 16 residues. The CDR3, as DNA: TGTGCCAGCAGCTTAGCCCCTGACAGGCCACAAGAGACCCAGTACTTC. It encodes CASSLAPDRPQETQYF.

The chain carries TRBV4-3 and TRBJ1-1; D is ambiguous. CDR3 length: 15 amino acids. Germline-derived CDR1 and CDR2 are LGHNA and YSLEER. Trimming cost V 4 bases and J 1 base, with 13 bases left between them. The CDR3 here is CASSLKRAANTEAFF. In nucleotides, the CDR3 is TGCGCCAGCAGCCTCAAAAGAGCGGCGAACACTGAAGCTTTCTTT.

The V and J genes are TRBV18 and TRBJ2-7, with D uncertain. Germline lookup yields CDR1 KGHSH and CDR2 LQKENI. Trimming removed 3 bases from V and 2 bases from J, with 8 bases in between. This CDR3 is built from 13 residues. The CDR3 sequence: CASSPSVAYEQYF. In DNA form, the CDR3 reads TGTGCCAGCTCACCTTCGGTCGCCTACGAGCAGTACTTC.

This clone showed up just once. The V gene is TRBV5-8, the J gene TRBJ1-6; possible D gene TRBD1, 5 bases. V was trimmed by 3 bases and J by 2 bases, leaving 15 bases between them. The CDR3 covers 17 residues. Germline CDR1 and CDR2: SGHTS and YDEGEE. CDR3 residues: CASSWAAQGTYNSPLHF. The CDR3 DNA sequence: TGTGCCAGCAGCTGGGCGGCGCAGGGCACCTATAATTCACCCCTCCACTTT.

The gene calls are TRBV29-1 and TRBJ2-3; D is possibly TRBD2 (6 bases). CDR3 length: 14 residues. The germline V and J ends were trimmed by 6 bases and 3 bases, with 16 bases remaining between them. Germline V CDR1 and CDR2: SQVTM, ANQGSEA. Here the CDR3 reads CSVAEGPRTDTQYF. The DNA for the CDR3 is TGCAGCGTGGCGGAGGGCCCGCGAACAGATACGCAGTATTTT.

The V gene is TRBV28, the J gene TRBJ1-5; D gene uncertain. The CDR3 extends over 13 amino acids. The ends were cut back, 6 bases at V and 2 bases at J, with 8 bases in the middle. Germline loops: CDR1 MDHEN, CDR2 SYDVKM. CDR3 residues: CASSLLRNQPQHF. CDR3 coding DNA: TGTGCCAGCAGCCTCCTACGCAATCAGCCCCAGCATTTT.

Only one count was recorded for this clone. This chain joins TRBV9 and TRBJ2-7, with D perhaps TRBD1 (6 bases). V lost 4 bases, J lost 7 bases, and 15 bases lay in between. This CDR3 is built from 13 residues. The germline CDR1 and CDR2 sequences are SGDLS and YYNGEE. CDR3 sequence reads: CASSPRQVGEQYF. CDR3 sequence (DNA): TGTGCCAGCAGCCCACGACAGGTGGGAGAGCAGTACTTC. The full variable domain, its missing parts supplied by reference TRBV9 and TRBJ2-7, is DSGVTQTPKHLITATGQRVTLRCSPRSGDLSVYWYQQSLDQGLQFLIQYYNGEERAKGNILERFSAQQFPDLHSELNLSSLELGDSALYFCASSPRQVGEQYFGPGTRLTVT.

The chain recombines TRBV24-1 with TRBJ1-2; 9 positions match TRBD1. The germline CDR1 and CDR2 sequences are KGHDR and SFDVKD. The ends lost 3 bases at V and 5 bases at J; junction bases unmatched: 6. CDR3 length: 15 amino acids. The CDR3 DNA reads as TGTGCCACCAGTGATGCTCGACAGGGGGAATATGGCTACACCTTC. This sequence encodes CATSDARQGEYGYTF.

This clone was counted between two and nine times. The CDR3 region is CASSPLRQVSQPQHF. The CDR3 DNA reads TGTGCCAGCAGTCCCCTTCGACAGGTGAGTCAGCCCCAGCATTTT. The gene calls are TRBV28 and TRBJ1-5, with D perhaps matching TRBD1 (6 bases). The germline CDR1 and CDR2 sequences are MDHEN and SYDVKM. The CDR3 extends over 15 amino acids. Trimming took 5 bases from V and 6 from J, leaving 17 bases between them.

This CDR3 is CASRRGVIQETQYF. The CDR3, as DNA: TGTGCCAGCCGTCGCGGGGTAATACAAGAGACCCAGTACTTC. V and J are TRBV28 and TRBJ2-5, with D possibly being TRBD2 (6 bases). There are 14 residues in the CDR3. The germline gives CDR1 MDHEN, CDR2 SYDVKM. V lost 8 bases and J lost 2, with 15 bases in between.

The chain employs TRBV7-2 and TRBJ1-2; no clear D. V dropped 4 bases and J dropped 3 bases, with 15 bases sitting between them. CDR3 length: 15 amino acids. Per the germline V gene, CDR1 is SGHTA and CDR2 is FQGNSA. Here the CDR3 reads CASSSPVYGHYGYTF. The CDR3 region has the DNA TGTGCCAGCAGCTCCCCGGTCTATGGGCACTATGGCTACACCTTC.

In nucleotides, the CDR3 is TGTGCCAGCAGCTTAGGTGGCCCGGGGGCTGAAGCTTTCTTT. This encodes CASSLGGPGAEAFF. This chain links TRBV11-3 with TRBJ1-1, with D possibly matching TRBD1 (5 bases). The CDR3 runs to 14 residues. V gave up 1 base and J gave up 6 bases, with 12 bases separating them. Germline CDR1 and CDR2: SGHNT and YENEEA.

The V and J genes are TRBV2 and TRBJ2-1, with 7 bases lining up with TRBD1. The germline CDR1 and CDR2 sequences are SNHLY and FYNNEI. J gave up 4 bases and V 6 bases, and 3 bases lay outside the gene matches. The CDR3 contains 13 residues. This CDR3 is CASSPRGYNEQFF. The CDR3 DNA follows: TGTGCCAGCAGCCCCAGGGGGTACAATGAGCAGTTCTTC.

The genes are TRBV5-1 and TRBJ2-5; TRBD1 agrees at 9 bases. With V trimmed by 2 bases and J by 5 bases, 7 bases remained unmatched. The CDR3 consists of 15 residues. Germline V gene sequence: CDR1 SGHRS, CDR2 YFSETQ. CDR3 DNA sequence: TGCGCCAGCAGCTTTTTCGGGACAGGGTATGAGACCCAGTACTTC. Its protein product is CASSFFGTGYETQYF. The whole variable domain, remainder taken from reference TRBV5-1 and TRBJ2-5, is KAGVTQTPRYLIKTRGQQVTLSCSPISGHRSVSWYQQTPGQGLQFLFEYFSETQRNKGNFPGRFSGRQFSNSRSEMNVSTLELGDSALYLCASSFFGTGYETQYFGPGTRLLVL.

V and J are TRBV28 and TRBJ2-3; 7 bases are shared with TRBD1. The CDR3 has 15 residues. Germline V gene data show CDR1 as MDHEN and CDR2 as SYDVKM. Losses at the gene ends were 5 bases for V and 1 base for J; bases not matched to a gene: 6. CDR3 in DNA: TGTGCCAGCAGTCCAAGACAGGGTCGCACAGATACGCAGTATTTT. Protein: CASSPRQGRTDTQYF.

V usage is TRBV7-2 and J usage is TRBJ1-5; TRBD1 might be the D (6 bases). The CDR3 consists of 15 residues. With 4 bases removed from V and 4 bases from J, the gap between germline ends came to 14 bases. CDR1 and CDR2 from the germline V gene are SGHTA and FQGNSA. The CDR3 spells CASSSGTFLNQPQHF. Here the CDR3 DNA reads TGTGCCAGCAGCTCGGGGACATTCCTAAATCAGCCCCAGCATTTT.

V gene TRBV4-3 combines with J gene TRBJ2-3; D not resolved. CDR1 and CDR2 (germline): LGHNA, YSLEER. This CDR3 has 13 amino acids. Trimming removed 4 bases from V and 3 bases from J, with 8 bases in between. The CDR3: CASSPLETDTQYF. The DNA of the CDR3 is TGCGCCAGCAGCCCCCTGGAGACAGATACGCAGTATTTT.

Regarding this clone: The same CDR3 also results from other DNA sequences found in this sample. The rearrangement joins TRBV7-2 to TRBJ1-2, with TRBD1 as a possible D gene (5 bases). The CDR3 is 13 residues long. V shed 1 base and J shed 5 bases, with 8 bases lying between them. Germline CDR1 SGHTA, CDR2 FQGNSA. The CDR3 nucleotides are TGTGCCAGCAGCTTAGGACAGAATTATGGCTACACCTTC. This translates into CASSLGQNYGYTF. The variable domain in full, completed from reference TRBV7-2 and TRBJ1-2, reads GAGVSQSPSNKVTEKGKDVELRCDPISGHTALYWYRQSLGQGLEFLIYFQGNSAPDKSGLPSDRFSAERTGGSVSTLTIQRTQQEDSAVYLCASSLGQNYGYTFGSGTRLTVV.

This clone was seen only once. The chain uses TRBV11-2 and TRBJ1-2; D is perhaps TRBD1 (6 bases). This CDR3 contains 17 residues. V gave up 4 bases and J gave up 7 bases, with 25 bases separating them. Germline CDR1 is SGHAT and CDR2 is FQNNGV. CDR3 DNA: TGTGCCAGCAGCTATACGAGGTGGCGGGGGGCGCGTTTTGGCTACACCTTC. Amino acid sequence: CASSYTRWRGARFGYTF. Drawing the rest from reference TRBV11-2 and TRBJ1-2, the complete variable domain is EAGVAQSPRYKIIEKRQSVAFWCNPISGHATLYWYQQILGQGPKLLIQFQNNGVVDDSQLPKDRFSAERLKGVDSTLKIQPAKLEDSAVYLCASSYTRWRGARFGYTFGSGTRLTVV.

The CDR3 region is CASSSGHQNTEAFF. The CDR3 DNA reads as TGTGCCAGCAGCTCCGGACATCAGAACACTGAAGCTTTCTTT. The V and J genes are TRBV11-3 and TRBJ1-1; perhaps TRBD1 as D (5 bases). Per germline, CDR1 SGHNT and CDR2 YENEEA. There are 14 residues in the CDR3. V lost 4 bases and J 1 base, leaving 10 bases between the germline ends.

J is TRBJ2-7 and V is TRBV20-1; 7 bases fit TRBD1. Losses at the gene ends were 3 bases for V and 5 bases for J; bases not matched to a gene: 4. The CDR3 extends over 12 amino acids. Germline values: CDR1 DFQATT, CDR2 SNEGSKA (reference sequence). The CDR3 DNA reads TGCAGTGCTAGTGACAGGGTCGACGAGCAGTACTTC. Amino acid sequence: CSASDRVDEQYF.

This chain connects TRBV19 to TRBJ2-3; the D gene is possibly TRBD1 (6 bases). Trimming stripped 8 bases from V and 7 bases from J, with 22 bases between. The CDR3 is 15 residues long. In germline, CDR1 is LNHDA, CDR2 SQIVND (reference sequence). The CDR3 loop is CASGLSGARTNTQYF. CDR3 DNA: TGTGCCAGTGGCTTATCAGGGGCGAGGACAAATACGCAGTATTTT.